This T cell receptor (beta chain) was documented in a study of T cell changes during pregnancy in multiple sclerosis. Germline assignment: CDR1 SGHVS and CDR2 FQNEAQ. Trimming at V came to 5 bases and at J to 2 bases, leaving 18 bases not matched to a gene. This CDR3 spans 20 amino acids. The data were produced by immunoSEQ multiplex PCR, yet TCRdb's version contains in-frame clones alone and is incomplete. The sample records approximately 37,000 clones, 90% to 95% being singletons. The rearrangement joins TRBV7-8 to TRBJ2-1, with TRBD2 matching 10 bases. The source of this sequence is a female donor with multiple sclerosis, enrolled in a pregnancy study. The sample was peripheral blood, taken in the third trimester of pregnancy. CDR3 sequence (DNA): TGTGCCAGCAGCCTCTACGGGGGACTAGCGCCCCGTCCGACCTACAATGAGCAGTTCTTC. It translates to CASSLYGGLAPRPTYNEQFF.